One and the same sample provided the 8 T cell receptor beta chains below, sequenced in a study of blood T cells in healthy people across ages (dated by TCRdb to between 2014 and 2017). Library generation was performed with 5' RACE. Sequencing was carried out with an Illumina HiSeq 2500. A second PCR of 7 to 11 cycles was performed with a sample-barcoded 5' primer and a J-beta primer mix. TCRdb reprocessed the public reads (quality trimming at Q25 with fastp, clone calling with MiXCR) and kept in-frame beta chains. CDR3 protein sequences are deduplicated, and each keeps its most common genes and DNA. The sample table holds around 780,000 distinct CDR3 sequences, of which 20% to 30% were seen once. Around 3% of the sample belongs to the ten largest clones. The sample was also linked to a second study, of T cells of mothers and their children.

Sequencing was performed on blood. These receptors were collected from a boy younger than 18 in good health.

In this sample, this clonotype turned up a few times. The genes are TRBV20-1 and TRBJ2-6, with 10 bases fitting TRBD1. Germline trimming cut 6 bases from V and 0 bases from J; bases unmatched to any gene: 8. Germline lookup yields CDR1 DFQATT and CDR2 SNEGSKA (reference sequence). The CDR3 has 17 residues. The CDR3: CSARRDRGVSGANVLTF. The CDR3 region has the DNA TGCAGTGCCAGAAGGGACAGGGGTGTCTCTGGGGCCAACGTCCTGACTTTC.

The sample holds a few counts of this clonotype. The rearrangement joins TRBV6-1 to TRBJ2-5; TRBD1 or TRBD2 may be the D gene (5 bases each). TRBJ2-7 explains the end of the DNA better; the J call may be wrong. Germline loops: CDR1 MNHNS, CDR2 SASEGT. This CDR3 is built from 15 residues. The CDR3 loop is CASSEGRPSSYEQYF. The CDR3 coding sequence is TGTGCCAGCAGCGAGGGACGTCCGAGCTCCTACGAGCAGTACTTC.

In its sample, this clonotype was seen many times. The chain employs TRBV12-3 or TRBV12-4 and TRBJ2-7; D may be TRBD2 (5 bases). V was pared by 6 bases and J by 3 bases, with 9 bases between. The CDR3 contains 12 residues. The CDR3 nucleotides read TGTGCCAGCAGCCGCGGAGGCTACGAGCAGTACTTC. This codes for CASSRGGYEQYF.

The chain recombines TRBV7-9 with TRBJ1-5; D call uncertain. The CDR3 is 13 amino acids. V dropped 9 bases and J dropped 6 bases, with 15 bases sitting between them. Germline V gene sequence: CDR1 SEHNR, CDR2 FQNEAQ (reference sequence). CDR3 sequence (DNA): TGTGCCAGTGGATTGGTCGGTGGTCAGCCCCAGCATTTT. The encoded protein is CASGLVGGQPQHF.

This clonotype was detected only a few times. The chain combines TRBV29-1 with TRBJ1-1; 7 nucleotides agree with TRBD1. Unmatched junction bases numbered 9, after V lost 4 bases and J lost 4 bases. The length of the CDR3 is 14 residues. The germline V gene encodes CDR1 SQVTM and CDR2 ANQGSEA. The CDR3 DNA follows: TGCAGCGTTGCCCCCCCAGGGGGAGGCACTGAAGCTTTCTTT. It specifies CSVAPPGGGTEAFF.

J is TRBJ2-3 and V is TRBV2; no clear D. Germline-derived CDR1 and CDR2 are SNHLY and FYNNEI. The CDR3 is made up of 14 amino acids. V was shortened by 3 bases and J by 6 bases, with 13 bases between the two germline ends. The CDR3 DNA follows: TGTGCCAGCAGTGAGGATCACGGGCCCGATACGCAGTATTTT. This translates into CASSEDHGPDTQYF.

V usage is TRBV21-1 and J usage is TRBJ2-2; the D call of TRBD2 is as the table states it, not checked on the DNA. TRBV21-1 is a pseudogene segment. The CDR3 length is 19 residues. CDR3 bases: TGTGCCAGCAGCAAAGAGTGGGAAACTAGCGGGGGTCCCACCGGGGAGCTGTTTTTT. Translated, it gives CASSKEWETSGGPTGELFF.

This clonotype has a count of ten or more. The chain recombines TRBV7-9 with TRBJ1-4, with D maybe TRBD1 (5 bases). Per the germline V gene, CDR1 is SEHNR and CDR2 is FQNEAQ (reference sequence). V shed 0 bases and J shed 2 bases, with 7 bases lying between them. The length of the CDR3 is 15 residues. The CDR3 region is CASSLAGRTNEKLFF. The CDR3, as DNA: TGTGCCAGCAGCTTAGCGGGACGCACTAATGAAAAACTGTTTTTT.